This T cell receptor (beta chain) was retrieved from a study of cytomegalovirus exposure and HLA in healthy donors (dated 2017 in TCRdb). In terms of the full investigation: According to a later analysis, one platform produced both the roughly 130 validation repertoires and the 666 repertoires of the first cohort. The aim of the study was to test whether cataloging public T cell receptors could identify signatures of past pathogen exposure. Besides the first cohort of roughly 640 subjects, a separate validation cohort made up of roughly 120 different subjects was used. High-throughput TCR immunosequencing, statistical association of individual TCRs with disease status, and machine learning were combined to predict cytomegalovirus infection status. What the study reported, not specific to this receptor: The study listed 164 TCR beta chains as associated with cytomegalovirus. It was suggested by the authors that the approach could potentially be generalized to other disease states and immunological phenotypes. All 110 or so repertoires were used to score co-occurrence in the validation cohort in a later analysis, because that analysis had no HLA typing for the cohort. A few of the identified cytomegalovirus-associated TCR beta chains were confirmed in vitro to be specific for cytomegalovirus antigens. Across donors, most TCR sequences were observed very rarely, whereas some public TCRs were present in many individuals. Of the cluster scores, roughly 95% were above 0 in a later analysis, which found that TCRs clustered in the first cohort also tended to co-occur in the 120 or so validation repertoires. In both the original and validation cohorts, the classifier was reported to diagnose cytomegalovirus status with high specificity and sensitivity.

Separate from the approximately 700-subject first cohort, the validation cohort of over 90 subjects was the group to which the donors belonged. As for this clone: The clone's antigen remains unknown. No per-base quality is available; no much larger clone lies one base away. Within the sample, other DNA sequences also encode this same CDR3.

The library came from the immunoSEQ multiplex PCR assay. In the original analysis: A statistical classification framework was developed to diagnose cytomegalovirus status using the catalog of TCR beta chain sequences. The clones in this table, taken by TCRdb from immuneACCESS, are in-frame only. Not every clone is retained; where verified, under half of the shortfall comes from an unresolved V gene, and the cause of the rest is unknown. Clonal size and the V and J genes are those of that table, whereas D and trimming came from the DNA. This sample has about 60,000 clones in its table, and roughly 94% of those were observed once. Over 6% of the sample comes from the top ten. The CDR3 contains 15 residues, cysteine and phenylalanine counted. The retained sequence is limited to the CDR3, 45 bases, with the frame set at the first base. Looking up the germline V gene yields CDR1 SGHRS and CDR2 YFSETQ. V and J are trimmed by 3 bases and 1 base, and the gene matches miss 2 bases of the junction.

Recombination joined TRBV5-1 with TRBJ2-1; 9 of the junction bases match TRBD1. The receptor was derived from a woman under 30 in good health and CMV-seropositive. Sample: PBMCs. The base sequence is TGCGCCAGCAGCTGGGGACAGGGATCCTACAATGAGCAGTTCTTC. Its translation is CASSWGQGSYNEQFF.